A selection of T cell receptor beta chains follows, all from one sample in a study of shared clonotypes between healthy human individuals. Some clones are missing from TCRdb's copy, which holds only in-frame ones; the method was immunoSEQ multiplex PCR. Of roughly 890,000 clones listed, 90% to 95% are singletons. Sequenced: naive CD8+ T cells sorted from blood. The receptor source for this set is a man aged 25 to 40 in good health. CDR3s include the opening cysteine and the closing phenylalanine or tryptophan. The D gene is left open where the match is weak. Clone size is stated in some rows and not others, as once, few, many or a class when expanded.

>TRBV19|TRBJ1-2|-|-
CASSIGTVPGYTF
TGTGCCAGTAGTATAGGGACAGTTCCTGGCTACACCTTC
>TRBV28|TRBJ2-3|once|-
CASSLLGASADTQYF
TGTGCCAGCAGTTTATTGGGGGCCAGCGCAGATACGCAGTATTTT
>TRBV11-2|TRBJ2-3|-|-
CASSLGGREVDTQYF
TGTGCCAGCAGCTTAGGAGGGCGGGAAGTCGATACGCAGTATTTT
>TRBV7-6|TRBJ2-6|once|-
CASSVAPSERPGANVLTF
TGTGCCAGCAGCGTAGCGCCCTCAGAGAGGCCTGGGGCCAACGTCCTGACTTTC
>TRBV5-5|TRBJ2-2|-|-
CASSGLTRKKNTGELFF
TGTGCCAGCAGCGGACTAACCAGGAAAAAGAACACCGGGGAGCTGTTTTTT
>TRBV27|TRBJ2-1|once|-
CASSWGNEQFF
TGTGCCAGCAGCTGGGGAAATGAGCAGTTCTTC
>TRBV5-1|TRBJ2-7|-|-
CASSPPGQGVGGMFGEQYF
TGCGCCAGCAGCCCCCCCGGGCAGGGGGTGGGCGGGATGTTTGGCGAGCAGTACTTC
>TRBV9|TRBJ1-3|-|-
CASSVDTSSGNTIYF
TGTGCCAGCAGCGTTGACACGAGCTCTGGAAACACCATATATTTT
>TRBV19|TRBJ2-7|-|TRBD1
CASSKGTGINEQYF
TGTGCCAGTAGTAAAGGGACAGGGATCAACGAGCAGTACTTC
>TRBV7-6|TRBJ2-7|-|-
CASSLNPRGAQSYEQYF
TGTGCCAGCAGCCTAAACCCCAGGGGGGCGCAATCTTACGAGCAGTACTTC
>TRBV7-9|TRBJ2-1|-|TRBD2
CASSPSGSYNEQFF
TGTGCCAGCAGCCCTAGCGGATCCTACAATGAGCAGTTCTTC
>TRBV27|TRBJ2-7|-|-
CASKPLNSPYEQYF
TGTGCCAGCAAACCACTAAATTCCCCCTACGAGCAGTACTTC
>TRBV6-5|TRBJ1-5|-|-
CASSYRANQPQHF
TGTGCCAGCAGTTACAGGGCCAATCAGCCCCAGCATTTT
>TRBV5-1|TRBJ2-7|-|-
CASSLAPGQPYEQYF
TGCGCCAGCAGCTTGGCCCCGGGACAACCCTACGAGCAGTACTTC
>TRBV11-1|TRBJ2-1|-|-
CASSSSTVSSYNEQFF
TGTGCCAGCAGCTCGAGCACTGTCAGCTCCTACAATGAGCAGTTCTTC
>TRBV11-2|TRBJ1-2|-|TRBD1
CASSQDRGFGYGYTF
TGTGCCAGCAGCCAGGACAGGGGGTTTGGCTATGGCTACACCTTC
>TRBV19|TRBJ1-5|-|-
CASSTIVTMDQPQHF
TGTGCCAGTAGTACCATCGTGACAATGGATCAGCCCCAGCATTTT
>TRBV6-6|TRBJ2-2|-|-
CASSYSREYAGELFF
TGTGCCAGCAGTTACTCACGCGAGTACGCCGGGGAGCTGTTTTTT
>TRBV4-1|TRBJ2-1|-|TRBD2
CASSQDLTTSDFNEQFF
TGCGCCAGCAGCCAAGATTTGACGACTAGCGACTTCAATGAGCAGTTCTTC
>TRBV9|TRBJ2-2|-|TRBD2
CASGRPGELFF
TGTGCTAGCGGGAGACCCGGGGAGCTGTTTTTT
>TRBV4-3|TRBJ2-7|-|TRBD2
CASSQESGTLSYEQYF
TGCGCCAGCAGCCAAGAAAGCGGGACCCTTTCCTACGAGCAGTACTTC
>TRBV29-1|TRBJ1-2|-|-
CSVESGVGGYTF
TGCAGCGTTGAGTCAGGGGTGGGCGGCTACACCTTC
>TRBV4-1|TRBJ1-1|-|-
CASSQDPTDYTEAFF
TGCGCCAGCAGCCAAGACCCGACGGATTACACTGAAGCTTTCTTT
>TRBV2|TRBJ1-2|-|-
CASNLDSDSEGYTF
TGTGCCAGCAACCTGGACAGCGACTCGGAGGGCTACACCTTC
>TRBV9|TRBJ2-7|-|-
CASSVLGRGRDEQYF
TGTGCCAGCAGCGTCCTAGGGAGGGGGCGCGACGAGCAGTACTTC
>TRBV29-1|TRBJ2-1|-|TRBD2
CSVEGVSGLAGGSYNEQFF
TGCAGCGTTGAAGGAGTTTCGGGACTAGCGGGAGGGTCGTACAATGAGCAGTTCTTC
>TRBV27|TRBJ2-7|-|-
CASSQGDNYYEQYF
TGTGCCAGCAGTCAAGGGGACAATTACTACGAGCAGTACTTC
>TRBV7-9|TRBJ2-7|-|TRBD2
CASSLMGTSGSEQYF
TGTGCCAGCAGCTTAATGGGGACTAGCGGTTCAGAGCAGTACTTC